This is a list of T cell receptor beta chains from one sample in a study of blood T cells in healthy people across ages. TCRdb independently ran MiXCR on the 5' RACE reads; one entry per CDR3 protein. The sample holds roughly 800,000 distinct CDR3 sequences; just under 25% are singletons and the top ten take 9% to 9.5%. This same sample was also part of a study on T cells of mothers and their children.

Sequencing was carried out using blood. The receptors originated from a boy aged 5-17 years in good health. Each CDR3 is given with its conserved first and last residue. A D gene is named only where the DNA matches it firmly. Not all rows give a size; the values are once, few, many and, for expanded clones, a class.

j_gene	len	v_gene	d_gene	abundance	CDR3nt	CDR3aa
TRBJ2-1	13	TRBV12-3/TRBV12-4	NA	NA	TGTGCCAGCAGTTTAACTAGTGAGGGTGAGCAGTTCTTC	CASSLTSEGEQFF
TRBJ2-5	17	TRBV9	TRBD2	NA	TGTGCCAGCAGCTTTGGGACTAGCGGCGTGTACCAAGAGACCCAGTACTTC	CASSFGTSGVYQETQYF
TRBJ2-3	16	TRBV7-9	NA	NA	TGTGCCAGCAGCCAATACCGCCCCCAAGGCGAAGATACGCAGTATTTT	CASSQYRPQGEDTQYF
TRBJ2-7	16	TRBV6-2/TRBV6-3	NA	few	TGTGCCAGCAGTTACTCTGACCGGGACTCCACCTACGAGCAGTACTTC	CASSYSDRDSTYEQYF
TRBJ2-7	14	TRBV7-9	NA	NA	TGTACCGGCAGTTCCGGGCTCTCCCCCTACGGGCAGTACTTC	CTGSSGLSPYGQYF
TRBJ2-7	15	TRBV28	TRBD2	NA	TGTGCCAGCAGTTTAGAGGGCGGGAGAGCATACGAGCAGTACTTC	CASSLEGGRAYEQYF
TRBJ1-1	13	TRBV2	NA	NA	TGTGCCAGCAGTGAACAGCGGAACACTGAAGCTTTCTTT	CASSEQRNTEAFF
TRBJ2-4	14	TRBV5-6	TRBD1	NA	TGTGCCAGCAGCTTGGTCACAGGGGGAAACATTCAGTACTTC	CASSLVTGGNIQYF
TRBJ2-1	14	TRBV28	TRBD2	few	TGTGCCAACAGACCACTAGCGGGAGACAATGAGCAGTTCTTC	CANRPLAGDNEQFF
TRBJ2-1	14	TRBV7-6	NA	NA	TGTGCCAGCAGCTTATCCTATGATAGAAATGAGCAGTTCTTC	CASSLSYDRNEQFF
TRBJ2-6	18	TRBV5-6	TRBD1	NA	TGTGCCAGCAGCTTGGGACAGGGGGGGATCTCTGGGGCCAACGTCCTGACTTTC	CASSLGQGGISGANVLTF
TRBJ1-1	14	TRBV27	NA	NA	TGTGCCAGCAGTTTATCGAGGAAGGCCACTGAAGCTTTCTTT	CASSLSRKATEAFF
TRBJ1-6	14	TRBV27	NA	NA	TGTGCCAGCAGTTTGGAGGGCTATAATTCACCCCTCCACTTT	CASSLEGYNSPLHF
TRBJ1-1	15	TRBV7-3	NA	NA	TGTGCCAGCAGCTTAAAACCAGGGCTGAACACTGAAGCTTTCTTT	CASSLKPGLNTEAFF
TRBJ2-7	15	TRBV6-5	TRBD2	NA	TGTGCCAGCAGTTTTTATAGCGGGAGCTCCTACGAGCAGTACTTC	CASSFYSGSSYEQYF
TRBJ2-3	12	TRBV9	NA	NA	TGTGCCAGCAGCGCGGTTTGGGATACGCAGTATTTT	CASSAVWDTQYF